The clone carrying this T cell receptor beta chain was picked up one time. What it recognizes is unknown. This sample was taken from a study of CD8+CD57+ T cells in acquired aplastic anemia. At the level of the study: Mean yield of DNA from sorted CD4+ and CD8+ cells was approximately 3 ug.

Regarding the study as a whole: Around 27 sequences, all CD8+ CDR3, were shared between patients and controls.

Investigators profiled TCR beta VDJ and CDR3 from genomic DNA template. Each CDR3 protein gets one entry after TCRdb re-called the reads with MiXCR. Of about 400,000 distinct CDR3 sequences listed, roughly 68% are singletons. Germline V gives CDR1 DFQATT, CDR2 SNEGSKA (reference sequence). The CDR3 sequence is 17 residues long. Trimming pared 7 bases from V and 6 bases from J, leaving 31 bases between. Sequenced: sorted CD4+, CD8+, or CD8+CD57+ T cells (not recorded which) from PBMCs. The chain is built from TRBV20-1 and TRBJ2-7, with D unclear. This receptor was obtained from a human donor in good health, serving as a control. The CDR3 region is CSEGARDPVRTFAEQYF. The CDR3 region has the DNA TGCAGTGAAGGAGCAAGAGACCCAGTACGGACCTTCGCCGAGCAGTACTTC.